The entry that follows covers one T cell receptor beta chain sequence. The antigen remains undetermined. Per germline, CDR1 LNHDA and CDR2 SQIVND (reference sequence). There are 15 residues in the CDR3. Deletions cut 0 bases from V and 1 base from J, with 9 bases between. The protocol was immunoSEQ multiplex PCR, while the TCRdb copy is restricted to in-frame clones and leaves out a portion. The sample has 150,000 to 200,000 clones; approximately 90% are singletons. The data stem from a study of T cell responses to AZD1222 COVID-19 vaccine. Points from the study as a whole: Sampling that yielded the repertoires occurred only after the peak T cell response.

This rearrangement joins TRBV19 to TRBJ1-2; no clear D gene. The receptor was isolated from an adult in good health. This specimen consisted of peripheral blood, obtained on day 0 of AZD1222 vaccination. The CDR3 loop is CASSIDTRINYGYTF. CDR3 nucleotides: TGTGCCAGTAGTATAGATACGCGGATTAACTATGGCTACACCTTC.